The next 27 T cell receptor beta chains were all read from a single sample in a study of T cell repertoires in cytomegalovirus infection. TCRdb reprocessed the reads via MiXCR and lists one record per CDR3 protein. The sample yields 650,000 to 900,000 distinct CDR3 sequences, about 28% seen once. Their antigens are not known. Sequenced material: cultured CD8+ T cells from PBMCs, taken from culture after CMV antigen stimulation. These TCRs come from a human donor in good health (CMV status not recorded). Some clones in this sample may be carry-over from other donors' samples.

This clonotype was seen many times. The CDR3 loop is CASNDGQGNTGELFF. The CDR3 coding sequence is TGTGCCAGCAACGACGGACAGGGCAACACCGGGGAGCTGTTTTTT. The rearrangement joins TRBV7-3 to TRBJ2-2, with 8 bases matching TRBD1. The CDR3 has 15 residues. Germline V gene lookup returns CDR1 SGHTA and CDR2 FQGTGA. The junction had 6 bases not matched to a gene; V was cut back by 7 bases and J by 2 bases.

J is TRBJ2-2 and V is TRBV9, with 7 bases identical to TRBD1. V gave up 2 bases and J gave up 6 bases; unmatched junction bases: 10. This CDR3 contains 16 residues. Germline V lookup: CDR1 SGDLS, CDR2 YYNGEE. The CDR3 DNA reads TGTGCCAGCAGCGTTCGGTCGACAGGGCGGGCCGGGGAGCTGTTTTTT. Its protein product is CASSVRSTGRAGELFF.

The rearrangement uses TRBV19 and TRBJ2-3, with D perhaps matching TRBD1 (5 bases). The CDR3 has 16 amino acids. V was trimmed by 5 bases and J by 4 bases, leaving 19 bases between them. Germline V CDR1 and CDR2: LNHDA, SQIVND (reference sequence). CDR3 in amino acids: CASSWAQQGGADTQYF. CDR3 sequence (DNA): TGTGCCAGTAGTTGGGCCCAGCAGGGTGGTGCAGATACGCAGTATTTT. The whole variable domain, filled in from reference TRBV19 and TRBJ2-3, reads DGGITQSPKYLFRKEGQNVTLSCEQNLNHDAMYWYRQDPGQGLRLIYYSQIVNDFQKGDIAEGYSVSREKKESFPLTVTSAQKNPTAFYLCASSWAQQGGADTQYFGPGTRLTVL.

The chain is built from TRBV2 and TRBJ2-2; 11 bases line up with TRBD2. CDR3 length: 18 residues. CDR1 is SNHLY and CDR2 is FYNNEI in the germline V gene. Trimming removed 5 bases from V and 1 base from J; junction bases left unmatched: 9. CDR3 bases: TGTGCCAGCAGTTACACGACTAGCGGGGAACTGAACACCGGGGAGCTGTTTTTT. Translated, it gives CASSYTTSGELNTGELFF.

This clonotype was detected a few times. V is TRBV15 and J is TRBJ1-1, with 10 positions matching TRBD1. Germline assignment: CDR1 LNHNV and CDR2 YYDKDF (reference sequence). The V and J ends lost 11 bases and 8 bases, in that order; junction bases with no gene match: 17. This CDR3 has 15 amino acids. CDR3 protein: CAAMGQGIFEREAFF. The DNA for the CDR3 is TGTGCCGCAATGGGACAGGGGATATTTGAGCGGGAAGCTTTCTTT.

This clonotype was seen a handful of times. The chain is built from TRBV27 and TRBJ2-5, with D possibly TRBD1 on 5 matching bases. V was cut by 3 bases and J by 4 bases, with 9 bases left in between. Germline CDR1 MNHEY, CDR2 SMNVEV (reference sequence). CDR3 length: 13 amino acids. DNA of the CDR3: TGTGCCAGCAGTTTGGTCAGGGCAGAGACCCAGTACTTC. Amino acids: CASSLVRAETQYF.

V and J are TRBV2 and TRBJ2-7; D call uncertain. CDR3 size: 14 residues. Trimming left V 8 bases short and J 5 bases short, with 19 bases between. Germline V gene sequence: CDR1 SNHLY, CDR2 FYNNEI. The CDR3 DNA is TGTGCCAGCTTTAGGGAAACCCCCCTTCACGAGCAGTACTTC. Its translation is CASFRETPLHEQYF.

The rearrangement uses TRBV19 and TRBJ1-5; perhaps TRBD1 as D (5 bases). V lost 5 bases and J lost 5, with 10 bases in between. Germline loops: CDR1 LNHDA, CDR2 SQIVND (reference sequence). This CDR3 has 13 amino acids. DNA for the CDR3: TGTGCCAGTAGTCCCTCAGGGTATCAGCCCCAGCATTTT. It yields the protein CASSPSGYQPQHF.

This chain joins TRBV28 and TRBJ2-2; 8 nucleotides line up with TRBD1. V dropped 8 bases and J dropped 5; count of bases not matched to a gene: 13. CDR1 is MDHEN, CDR2 SYDVKM, per germline. This CDR3 has 16 residues. The CDR3 sequence is CASVLFSTGGTGELFF. As DNA, the CDR3 is TGTGCCAGCGTCTTGTTTTCAACAGGGGGAACCGGGGAGCTGTTTTTT.

This clonotype was counted a few times. This chain uses TRBV10-3 with TRBJ2-3; D not certain. The CDR3 has 11 amino acids. V dropped 11 bases and J dropped 6 bases, with 12 bases sitting between them. Germline values: CDR1 ENHRY, CDR2 SYGVKD. The CDR3: CAVQTEDTQYF. The DNA for the CDR3 is TGTGCCGTACAGACCGAGGATACGCAGTATTTT.

The chain couples TRBV6-6 to TRBJ2-3, with D tentatively TRBD1 (5 bases). CDR3 size: 12 residues. Germline V CDR1 and CDR2: MNHNY, SVGAGI (reference sequence). V was cut by 8 bases and J by 5 bases, with 11 bases left in between. The CDR3 is CASAWGLDTQYF. The CDR3 bases are TGTGCCAGCGCTTGGGGCTTAGATACGCAGTATTTT.

This clonotype was seen a single time. This may stem from a read error, because a much larger clone lies one nucleotide away. Given the absence of the conserved phenylalanine or tryptophan at the CDR3 end, a read error is likely. The chain employs TRBV12-3 or TRBV12-4 and TRBJ2-5; 11 bases agree with TRBD1. The CDR3 length is 16 residues. J was trimmed by 4 bases and V by 5 bases; bases with no gene match: 9. Written as DNA, the CDR3 is TGTGCCAGCAGTCCCCGGACAGGGGGCAGGGGAGAGACCCAGTACTCC. Amino acids: CASSPRTGGRGETQYS.

In its sample, this clonotype was seen a few times. The V gene is TRBV27, the J gene TRBJ2-7, with unresolved D. The germline V gene encodes CDR1 MNHEY and CDR2 SMNVEV (reference sequence). The CDR3 extends over 11 amino acids. V was shortened by 9 bases and J by 6 bases, with 12 bases between the two germline ends. The CDR3 sequence is CASSRGSEQYF. Here the CDR3 DNA reads TGTGCCAGTAGCAGAGGAAGCGAGCAGTACTTC.

This clonotype occurred a few times. The rearrangement links TRBV7-2 to TRBJ1-1; TRBD1 matches at 7 bases. The CDR3 has 15 amino acids. Looked up from germline, CDR1 is SGHTA and CDR2 is FQGNSA. The ends lost 1 base at V and 6 bases at J; junction bases unmatched: 8. CDR3 in amino acids: CASSLEIGGGSEAFF. The CDR3, as DNA: TGTGCCAGCAGCTTAGAAATCGGAGGGGGCTCTGAAGCTTTCTTT.

This clonotype was observed a handful of times. The J gene is TRBJ2-3, the V gene TRBV27; tentatively, D is TRBD1 (6 bases). V gave up 3 bases and J gave up 11 bases, with 15 bases separating them. Germline V gives CDR1 MNHEY, CDR2 SMNVEV (reference sequence). The CDR3 spans 13 residues. This CDR3 reads CASSFPSRGQQYF. The CDR3 coding sequence is TGTGCCAGCAGTTTCCCCTCCAGGGGACAGCAGTATTTT.

J is TRBJ1-5 and V is TRBV12-3 or TRBV12-4; TRBD1 matches at 8 bases. The CDR3 sequence is 16 residues long. V shed 2 bases, J shed 2 bases, and the junction held 5 bases outside the gene matches. The CDR3 sequence is CASSLWTGLGNQPQHF. CDR3 DNA: TGTGCCAGCAGTTTATGGACAGGGTTAGGCAATCAGCCCCAGCATTTT.

V and J are TRBV27 and TRBJ2-5; D remains unclear. CDR1 and CDR2 from the germline V gene are MNHEY and SMNVEV (reference sequence). V was trimmed by 3 bases and J by 4 bases, leaving 9 bases between them. The CDR3 length is 13 residues. The CDR3 here is CASSLSASETQYF. The CDR3 nucleotides are TGTGCCAGCAGTTTGTCGGCGTCAGAGACCCAGTACTTC.

The V call is TRBV7-9, the J call TRBJ2-1, with 7 bases lining up with TRBD1. Germline V gene lookup returns CDR1 SEHNR and CDR2 FQNEAQ (reference sequence). The V segment lost 5 bases and the J segment 3 bases; nucleotides outside the gene matches: 10. CDR3 length equals 16 residues. CDR3 region: CASSLPTGPNYNEQFF. The CDR3 DNA sequence: TGTGCCAGCAGCCTACCGACAGGGCCTAACTACAATGAGCAGTTCTTC.

This clonotype came up a few times. The chain is built from TRBV7-9 and TRBJ1-1; D may be TRBD1 (6 bases). CDR3 size: 16 residues. The ends were cut back, 4 bases at V and 6 bases at J, with 21 bases in the middle. Germline V gene lookup returns CDR1 SEHNR and CDR2 FQNEAQ (reference sequence). The chain's CDR3 is CASSSVARGEVAEAFF. The CDR3 DNA reads as TGTGCCAGCAGCTCCGTGGCCAGGGGTGAGGTAGCTGAAGCTTTCTTT.

The J gene is TRBJ2-7, the V gene TRBV27, with 10 bases identical to TRBD2. The CDR3 extends over 15 amino acids. From germline, CDR1 is MNHEY and CDR2 SMNVEV (reference sequence). V lost 5 bases to trimming and J lost 3 bases; unmatched junction nucleotides: 7. Written as DNA, the CDR3 is TGTGCCAGCAGTCTTCGACTAGCGGGCCTCTACGAGCAGTACTTC. Protein sequence: CASSLRLAGLYEQYF.

The CDR3 coding sequence is TGTGCCAGCAGTTCCCTGGACAGAAGTAATGAAAAACTGTTTTTT. Its translation is CASSSLDRSNEKLFF. This sequence joins TRBV27 and TRBJ1-4, with D possibly being TRBD1 (6 bases). The CDR3 loop spans 15 amino acids. V lost 4 bases and J 4 bases, leaving 13 bases between the germline ends. Germline CDR1 reads MNHEY; CDR2 reads SMNVEV (reference sequence). The full variable domain, its missing parts supplied by reference TRBV27 and TRBJ1-4, is EAQVTQNPRYLITVTGKKLTVTCSQNMNHEYMSWYRQDPGLGLRQIYYSMNVEVTDKGDVPEGYKVSRKEKRNFPLILESPSPNQTSLYFCASSSLDRSNEKLFFGSGTQLSVL.

The chain employs TRBV7-9 and TRBJ2-6, with 7 bases fitting TRBD1. The CDR3 covers 18 residues. From germline, CDR1 is SEHNR and CDR2 FQNEAQ (reference sequence). Unmatched junction bases numbered 18, after V lost 11 bases and J lost 2 bases. The CDR3 region has the DNA TGTGCCGGATTGACAGGGAGAGGGCTCCCTACTGGGGCCAACGTCCTGACTTTC. It encodes CAGLTGRGLPTGANVLTF.

This chain connects TRBV10-3 to TRBJ2-5, with 10 nucleotides matching TRBD2. V gave up 3 bases and J gave up 2 bases; unmatched junction bases: 6. CDR3 length equals 16 residues. Germline V gene lookup returns CDR1 ENHRY and CDR2 SYGVKD. The CDR3 spells CAISDDSGGTQETQYF. The CDR3 bases are TGTGCCATCAGTGATGATAGCGGGGGGACGCAAGAGACCCAGTACTTC.

This clonotype was detected a few times. V usage is TRBV7-6 and J usage is TRBJ1-1; no clear D. V was trimmed by 4 bases and J by 1 base, leaving 19 bases between them. The germline V gene has CDR1 SGHVS and CDR2 FNYEAQ. CDR3 size: 17 residues. CDR3 sequence reads: CASSSPTTMGRNTEAFF. The CDR3 bases are TGTGCCAGCAGCTCACCTACCACGATGGGCAGGAACACTGAAGCTTTCTTT.

The chain couples TRBV27 to TRBJ1-5, with D unresolved. This CDR3 is 15 amino acids long. V lost 5 bases and J lost 1, with 12 bases in between. CDR1 and CDR2 from the germline V gene are MNHEY and SMNVEV (reference sequence). CDR3 protein: CASSRALGSNQPQHF. CDR3 nucleotides: TGTGCCAGCAGTCGGGCCTTGGGGAGCAATCAGCCCCAGCATTTT.

This clonotype was counted at least ten times. The chain employs TRBV7-3 and TRBJ2-5, with D possibly being TRBD2 (6 bases). Per the germline V gene, CDR1 is SGHTA and CDR2 is FQGTGA. V gave up 5 bases and J gave up 0 bases, with 13 bases separating them. The CDR3 spans 15 residues. This CDR3 is CASSEASGYQETQYF. The CDR3 nucleotides are TGTGCCAGCAGCGAGGCCAGCGGGTACCAAGAGACCCAGTACTTC.

This clonotype has a handful of counts. The gene calls are TRBV24-1 and TRBJ2-6; TRBD1 might be the D (6 bases). The germline gives CDR1 KGHDR, CDR2 SFDVKD. V was trimmed by 4 bases and J by 6 bases, leaving 12 bases between them. The CDR3 consists of 15 residues. In DNA form, the CDR3 reads TGTGCCACCAGTGACCATGACAGGACGGCCAACGTCCTGACTTTC. Its protein is CATSDHDRTANVLTF.